A single sample is the source of the 12 T cell receptor beta chains below, sequenced in a study of shared clonotypes between healthy human individuals. Clones were read by immunoSEQ multiplex PCR, and TCRdb kept only the in-frame ones, dropping some. Here the sample spans a few hundred thousand clones, 65% being singletons. The sequenced material came from memory CD4+ T cells sorted from blood. Subset denoted: CD45RA-negative fraction. The receptors derive from a man under 40 in good health.

This clone was found a few times. The chain couples TRBV7-9 to TRBJ2-3; TRBD2 aligns across 11 bases. Trimming cost V 4 bases and J 7 bases; bases outside gene matches: 7. Germline V gene lookup returns CDR1 SEHNR and CDR2 FQNEAQ (reference sequence). This CDR3 spans 15 amino acids. CDR3 sequence: CASSSTSGGFHTQYF. DNA of the CDR3: TGTGCCAGCAGCTCTACTAGCGGGGGCTTCCATACGCAGTATTTT.

This clone occurred many times. The chain links TRBV2 to TRBJ2-1; D assignment may be TRBD1 or TRBD2 (5 bases each). CDR3 size: 13 residues. CDR1 and CDR2 from the germline V gene are SNHLY and FYNNEI. V was clipped by 6 bases and J by 10 bases, with 16 bases between them. The chain's CDR3 is CASSLGAPEEQFF. CDR3 coding DNA: TGTGCCAGCAGCCTCGGGGCACCCGAGGAGCAGTTCTTC.

This clone appeared a single time. The genes are TRBV7-2 and TRBJ2-3; 7 nucleotides agree with TRBD2. CDR3 length: 15 residues. V shed 4 bases and J 0 bases; nucleotides not matched to a gene: 4. CDR1 is SGHTA and CDR2 is FQGNSA in the germline V gene. The CDR3 sequence: CASSSRLASTDTQYF. CDR3 DNA sequence: TGTGCCAGCAGCTCCCGACTAGCTAGCACAGATACGCAGTATTTT.

Ten or more counts support this clone. CDR3 in amino acids: CASSTDRHTDTQYF. CDR3 coding DNA: TGTGCCAGCAGTACGGACCGACACACAGATACGCAGTATTTT. The chain uses TRBV28 and TRBJ2-3; no clear D gene. Trimming left V 5 bases short and J 2 bases short, with 11 bases between. The CDR3 has 14 residues. Germline CDR1 is MDHEN and CDR2 is SYDVKM.

This clone was counted only a few times. This sample includes further DNA sequences coding for the same CDR3. The rearrangement links TRBV4-3 to TRBJ2-5; no clear D. With 0 bases removed from V and 2 bases from J, the gap between germline ends came to 4 bases. CDR3 length: 13 residues. From germline, CDR1 is LGHNA and CDR2 YSLEER. The DNA of the CDR3 is TGCGCCAGCAGCCAAGACAGGCAAGAGACCCAGTACTTC. It codes for CASSQDRQETQYF.

The V gene is TRBV7-6, the J gene TRBJ2-4, with D perhaps matching TRBD1 (5 bases). Trimming removed 1 base from V and 1 base from J, with 11 bases in between. The CDR3 spans 16 residues. CDR1 is SGHVS, CDR2 FNYEAQ, per germline. The chain's CDR3 is CASSLGLGPAKNIQYF. The CDR3 DNA reads as TGTGCCAGCAGCTTAGGGTTGGGGCCGGCCAAAAACATTCAGTACTTC.

This clone was counted a few times. The chain employs TRBV5-1 and TRBJ1-2; possibly TRBD1 for D (6 bases). Germline CDR1 is SGHRS and CDR2 is YFSETQ. The CDR3 spans 13 residues. V lost 5 bases and J lost 6, with 14 bases in between. The CDR3: CASSQDRFDGYTF. Here the CDR3 DNA reads TGCGCCAGCAGTCAGGACAGATTCGATGGCTACACCTTC.

This clone appeared a single time. The rearrangement uses TRBV18 and TRBJ1-3; D not resolved. The V gene lost 2 bases and the J gene lost 0 bases, with 11 bases spanning the gap. The CDR3 runs to 16 residues. Per germline, CDR1 KGHSH and CDR2 LQKENI. CDR3: CASSPGLISSGNTIYF. For the CDR3, the DNA is TGTGCCAGCTCACCAGGGCTGATTAGCTCTGGAAACACCATATATTTT.

This clone was seen a few times. V gene TRBV5-1 combines with J gene TRBJ2-2; D not resolved. Between the trimmed V and J ends, which lost 4 bases and 6 bases, there was a span of 10 bases. CDR3 size: 13 residues. The germline V gene has CDR1 SGHRS and CDR2 YFSETQ. The CDR3 sequence: CASSPWSAGELFF. The CDR3 region has the DNA TGCGCCAGCAGCCCGTGGTCGGCCGGGGAGCTGTTTTTT.

This clone was counted between two and nine times. The chain has TRBV20-1 and TRBJ1-1, with D possibly TRBD1 on 5 matching bases. The germline gives CDR1 DFQATT, CDR2 SNEGSKA (reference sequence). V dropped 5 bases and J dropped 4 bases, with 8 bases sitting between them. The CDR3 totals 11 residues. The DNA for the CDR3 is TGCAGTGCTCTGGGGCGCACTGAAGCTTTCTTT. This translates into CSALGRTEAFF.

This clone was detected a few times. The rearrangement links TRBV18 to TRBJ2-3; 11 bases are a match to TRBD1. The CDR3 is 17 residues long. Trimming at V came to 3 bases and at J to 2 bases, leaving 7 bases not matched to a gene. CDR1 and CDR2 from the germline V gene are KGHSH and LQKENI. DNA for the CDR3: TGTGCCAGCTCACCCAGAGGACAGGGGGCCCTCACAGATACGCAGTATTTT. Amino acids: CASSPRGQGALTDTQYF. Using reference TRBV18 and TRBJ2-3 for the parts outside the CDR3, the full variable domain is NAGVMQNPRHLVRRRGQEARLRCSPMKGHSHVYWYRQLPEEGLKFMVYLQKENIIDESGMPKERFSAEFPKEGPSILRIQQVVRGDSAAYFCASSPRGQGALTDTQYFGPGTRLTVL.

This clone was seen a single time. V is TRBV28 and J is TRBJ2-3, with D tentatively TRBD2 (6 bases). Germline V CDR1 and CDR2: MDHEN, SYDVKM. The CDR3 totals 13 residues. Deletions cut 1 base from V and 9 bases from J, with 11 bases between. CDR3 sequence reads: CASSLSREFTQYF. CDR3 bases: TGTGCCAGCAGTTTATCCCGGGAGTTCACGCAGTATTTT.